This is a list of T cell receptor beta chains from one sample in a study of T cell repertoires in cytomegalovirus infection. The antigens for these receptors are not known. TCRdb reprocessed the reads via MiXCR and lists one record per CDR3 protein. The data show about 830,000 distinct CDR3 sequences, with 30% to 35% seen just once and around 11% held by the top ten. The specimen comprised cultured CD8+ T cells from PBMCs, sampled from culture after CMV antigen stimulation. The receptors stem from a human donor in good health (CMV status not recorded). Some clones in this sample may be carry-over from other donors' samples. CDR3s include the opening cysteine and the closing phenylalanine or tryptophan. The D gene is left open where the match is weak. Clone size appears in some rows only: once, few, many, or a class for an expanded clone.

d_call j_call v_call clone_size cdr3_aa cdr3_nt
- TRBJ1-1 TRBV7-2 many CASSPTTGFTEAFF TGTGCCAGCAGCCCAACTACAGGGTTCACTGAAGCTTTCTTT
- TRBJ2-2 TRBV7-6 many CASSIRRGVGNTGELFF TGTGCCAGCAGCATCCGAAGGGGGGTTGGGAACACCGGGGAGCTGTTTTTT
- TRBJ1-6 TRBV7-6 - CTSSLGSEFNSPLHF TGTACCAGCAGCTTAGGCTCGGAATTCAATTCACCCCTCCACTTT
- TRBJ1-1 TRBV12-5 few CASGFSTDSLNTEAFF TGTGCTAGTGGTTTCTCCACGGACAGTCTCAACACTGAAGCTTTCTTT
- TRBJ1-4 TRBV6-1 few CASRSLRGEKLFF TGTGCCAGCAGGTCGTTACGGGGAGAAAAACTGTTTTTT
- TRBJ1-1 TRBV5-1 few CASSLVAPENTEAFF TGCGCCAGCAGCTTGGTAGCACCTGAGAACACTGAAGCTTTCTTT
- TRBJ2-7 TRBV14 - CASSQGRGGSYEQYF TGTGCCAGCAGCCAAGGTCGTGGGGGAAGCTACGAGCAGTACTTC
- TRBJ1-6 TRBV6-1 few CASTPWRGDSPLHF TGTGCCAGCACCCCCTGGAGGGGGGACTCACCCCTCCACTTT
TRBD2 TRBJ2-1 TRBV12-3/TRBV12-4 - CANSFRLVGGDEQFF TGTGCCAACAGTTTTCGACTAGTCGGGGGGGATGAGCAGTTCTTC
TRBD2 TRBJ2-2 TRBV29-1 few CSVELSGGLGTGELFF TGCAGCGTTGAACTTAGCGGGGGGCTAGGCACCGGGGAGCTGTTTTTT
TRBD1 TRBJ1-6 TRBV6-6 - CASSKQGTGRQLLHF TGTGCCAGCAGCAAGCAGGGGACAGGGCGCCAGCTCCTCCACTTT
- TRBJ2-2 TRBV7-3 - CASSLTSVNTGELFF TGTGCCAGCAGCTTAACAAGTGTGAACACCGGGGAGCTGTTTTTT
- TRBJ2-7 TRBV27 - CASSYGDLYEQYF TGTGCCAGCAGTTACGGGGACTTATACGAGCAGTACTTC
- TRBJ1-5 TRBV4-1 - CASSQGGRVWVQPQHF TGCGCCAGCAGCCAAGGGGGCAGGGTATGGGTTCAGCCCCAGCATTTT
- TRBJ1-1 TRBV15 few CATSRDLSSLYQGSTEAFF TGTGCCACCAGCAGAGATTTGAGTAGCCTTTACCAGGGGTCCACTGAAGCTTTCTTT
TRBD2 TRBJ2-1 TRBV7-9 few CASSFPIGGGLYNEQFF TGTGCCAGCAGCTTTCCCATAGGCGGGGGACTTTACAATGAGCAGTTCTTC
TRBD1 TRBJ2-2 TRBV7-6 few CASSLVSGQATGELFF TGTGCCAGCAGCTTAGTATCCGGACAGGCGACCGGGGAGCTGTTTTTT
- TRBJ1-1 TRBV4-3 few CASSQDYSSMNTEAFF TGCGCCAGCAGCCAAGATTACAGTTCCATGAACACTGAAGCTTTCTTT
- TRBJ1-1 TRBV7-9 few CASSPRGRDTEAFF TGTGCCAGCAGCCCGCGGGGCAGGGACACTGAAGCTTTCTTT
- TRBJ1-5 TRBV27 few CASRTGASNQPQHF TGTGCCAGCAGGACGGGGGCTAGCAATCAGCCCCAGCATTTT
- TRBJ1-6 TRBV6-6 - CSSRPTADLNSPLHF TGTTCCAGCAGGCCGACAGCAGATCTTAATTCACCCCTCCACTTT
- TRBJ2-5 TRBV6-6 - CAGREVGETQYF TGTGCCGGCAGGGAGGTCGGAGAGACCCAGTACTTC
- TRBJ2-2 TRBV4-1 few CASSPGRGAGPGELFF TGCGCCAGCAGCCCAGGCAGGGGCGCGGGTCCCGGGGAGCTGTTTTTT
TRBD1 TRBJ1-1 TRBV27 few CASRQGARNTEAFF TGTGCCAGTCGACAGGGGGCGCGGAACACTGAAGCTTTCTTT
TRBD1 TRBJ2-5 TRBV6-1 - CASSQTGDGETQYF TGTGCCAGCAGCCAAACAGGGGACGGAGAGACCCAGTACTTC
- TRBJ1-2 TRBV7-8 many CASSSPRGYTF TGTGCCAGCAGCTCCCCGAGAGGCTACACCTTC
- TRBJ1-2 TRBV27 few CASRGPRGYTF TGTGCCAGCAGAGGGCCGCGTGGCTACACCTTC
TRBD2 TRBJ2-3 TRBV10-3 - CAIMTGGRVTDTQYF TGTGCCATCATGACGGGGGGGCGAGTCACAGATACGCAGTATTTT
- TRBJ2-1 TRBV5-6 - CASSPDGTLIYNEQFF TGTGCCAGCAGCCCGGACGGGACACTGATTTACAATGAGCAGTTCTTC
- TRBJ1-1 TRBV10-1 many CASSESTNTEAFF TGCGCCAGCAGTGAGTCGACCAACACTGAAGCTTTCTTT
- TRBJ1-1 TRBV2 - CASITGEAFF TGTGCCAGCATTACAGGTGAAGCTTTCTTT
- TRBJ2-6 TRBV18 - CASSPTRTGRDSGANVLTF TGTGCCAGCTCACCAACGAGGACAGGGAGGGACTCTGGGGCCAACGTCCTGACTTTC
- TRBJ2-1 TRBV20-1 few CSAGVPGTSYNEQFF TGCAGTGCCGGGGTTCCAGGGACCTCCTACAATGAGCAGTTCTTC
- TRBJ1-2 TRBV19 - CASSMRGIYGYTF TGTGCCAGTAGTATGAGGGGAATCTATGGCTACACCTTC
- TRBJ1-1 TRBV5-6 - CASSLGALNWGNTEAFF TGTGCCAGCAGCTTGGGAGCGCTGAACTGGGGGAACACTGAAGCTTTCTTT
- TRBJ1-1 TRBV7-6 few CASSRAGVGTEAFF TGTGCCAGCAGCCGGGCGGGGGTGGGCACTGAAGCTTTCTTT
TRBD1 TRBJ2-7 TRBV7-9 few CASTPRGTDASYEQYF TGTGCCAGCACTCCCCGTGGGACAGATGCCTCCTACGAGCAGTACTTC
- TRBJ1-4 TRBV28 few CASSTGLYLEKLFF TGTGCCAGCAGTACCGGGCTCTACCTTGAAAAACTGTTTTTT
TRBD1 TRBJ1-1 TRBV7-9 - CASSLATGGWNTEAFF TGTGCCAGCAGCTTAGCCACAGGGGGCTGGAACACTGAAGCTTTCTTT
- TRBJ1-5 TRBV19 few CASSDTYNQPQHF TGTGCCAGTAGTGACACCTATAATCAGCCCCAGCATTTT
TRBD2 TRBJ2-2 TRBV11-2 - CASSPHRLAGGPKAGELFF TGTGCCAGCAGCCCCCACCGACTAGCGGGGGGGCCTAAGGCCGGGGAGCTGTTTTTT
- TRBJ1-1 TRBV7-3 - CASTYGVSEAFF TGTGCCAGCACTTACGGGGTCAGTGAAGCTTTCTTT